This T cell receptor beta chain was profiled in a study of blood T cell repertoires in COVID-19. Study-level information: Spain, Italy and the United States supplied samples that represented acute and convalescent COVID-19. T cells, B-cell-depleted T cells, or PBMCs supplied cDNA or gDNA.

The CDR3 is 14 residues long. Trimming pared 6 bases from V and 6 bases from J, leaving 14 bases between. CDR1 LNHDA and CDR2 SQIVND come from the germline V gene (reference sequence). As originally analysed: Reference gene primer amplification gave estimated nucleated cell counts. The data were produced by immunoSEQ multiplex PCR, yet TCRdb's version contains in-frame clones alone and is incomplete. D and trimming were read from the DNA, whereas the V and J calls and clone size are those reported in that table. The table has about 51,000 clones, approximately 91% seen once. The specimen was peripheral blood. The chain employs TRBV19 and TRBJ1-4, with a possible D match to TRBD1 (5 bases). The receptor was isolated from a man aged 50-59 years with active COVID-19. DNA for the CDR3: TGTGCCAGTAGCCCCCCAGGGTGGGATGAAAAACTGTTTTTT. Its translation: CASSPPGWDEKLFF.